The next 8 T cell receptor beta chains were all read from a single sample in a study of T cell repertoires in cytomegalovirus infection. TCRdb reprocessed the reads via MiXCR and lists one record per CDR3 protein. The sample has about 260,000 distinct CDR3 sequences; roughly 10% are singletons. Sequencing was performed on PBMCs. These receptors came from a human donor in good health (CMV status not recorded). Some clones in this sample may be carry-over from other donors' samples.

This clonotype was seen many times. The chain carries TRBV7-2 and TRBJ1-5, with unresolved D. CDR3 length equals 14 residues. In germline, CDR1 is SGHTA, CDR2 FQGNSA. V was trimmed by 0 bases and J by 2 bases, leaving 5 bases between them. The CDR3: CASSLAHGNQPQHF. The CDR3 DNA is TGTGCCAGCAGCTTAGCCCACGGCAATCAGCCCCAGCATTTT.

This clonotype was counted ten times or more. The chain combines TRBV12-3 or TRBV12-4 with TRBJ1-1; D is possibly TRBD1 (6 bases). This CDR3 has 16 amino acids. Trimming left V 4 bases short and J 0 bases short, with 15 bases between. The CDR3, as DNA: TGTGCCAGCAGTTCTGACCTGAGGGGGATGAACACTGAAGCTTTCTTT. It codes for CASSSDLRGMNTEAFF.

This CDR3 reads CASSSGGQLNTEAFF. In nucleotides, the CDR3 is TGTGCCAGCAGCTCCGGTGGGCAGTTGAACACTGAAGCTTTCTTT. The chain links TRBV9 to TRBJ1-1; the D is unclear. The CDR3 totals 15 residues. Germline V gives CDR1 SGDLS, CDR2 YYNGEE. V was pared by 4 bases and J by 0 bases, with 13 bases between.

The chain combines TRBV6-2 or TRBV6-3 with TRBJ2-5; 9 bases line up with TRBD2. The germline V gene encodes CDR1 MNHEY and CDR2 SVGEGT. J gave up 3 bases and V 6 bases, and 8 bases lay outside the gene matches. CDR3 length equals 15 residues. The CDR3 protein is CASRTLVAGEETQYF. The CDR3 nucleotides read TGTGCCAGCAGGACGTTAGTAGCGGGAGAAGAGACCCAGTACTTC.

This clonotype was seen at least ten times. The chain couples TRBV14 to TRBJ1-1; 8 nucleotides agree with TRBD1. V lost 3 bases, J lost 4 bases, and 4 bases stayed unmatched. The germline V gene has CDR1 SGHDN and CDR2 FVKESK. There are 14 residues in the CDR3. The CDR3 bases are TGTGCCAGCAGCCACGACAGGGGAGTCACTGAAGCTTTCTTT. It yields the protein CASSHDRGVTEAFF.

This clonotype was seen repeatedly, ten times or more. The V and J genes are TRBV6-2 or TRBV6-3 and TRBJ1-6; no clear D. The CDR3 has 15 amino acids. Germline V gives CDR1 MNHEY, CDR2 SVGEGT. Trimming removed 5 bases at V and 6 bases at J, with 14 bases between. CDR3 loop: CASSPSSVRNSPLHF. In DNA form, the CDR3 reads TGTGCCAGCAGTCCCTCCTCCGTGCGTAATTCACCCCTCCACTTT.

This clonotype was detected a few times. V usage is TRBV7-2 and J usage is TRBJ2-1, with 15 nucleotides matching TRBD2. Looked up from germline, CDR1 is SGHTA and CDR2 is FQGNSA. The trim removed 4 bases at V and 15 bases at J, leaving 7 bases unmatched. The CDR3 spans 14 residues. CDR3 DNA: TGTGCCAGCAGCTCCGGACTAGCGGGGGGGCGAGGGTTCTTC. Translated, it gives CASSSGLAGGRGFF.

This clonotype came up many times. V usage is TRBV18 and J usage is TRBJ2-2, with no clear D. Germline CDR1 reads KGHSH; CDR2 reads LQKENI. V lost 5 bases and J lost 3, with 10 bases in between. The CDR3 spans 14 residues. CDR3: CASSSKRDTGELFF. The CDR3 DNA reads TGTGCCAGCTCATCCAAACGGGACACCGGGGAGCTGTTTTTT.